Sequencing of this T cell receptor (beta chain) was carried out in a study of blood T cells in healthy people across ages (dated by TCRdb to between 2014 and 2017). In terms of the full investigation: In model experiments, template switching captured roughly one uniquely barcoded TCR beta cDNA molecule for every two T cells. To track age-related changes in TCR beta repertoire diversity, the study relied on deep sequencing normalized with unique cDNA molecular identifiers. The donors were split into four age groups: young (average about 16 years), middle-aged (roughly 40), aged (over 55) and long-lived (about 82). To avoid experimental bias, donors of different ages were spread randomly across the sequencing lanes. Two additional independent replicas of 1 million unique cDNA reads from the same blood draw were analyzed for two donors (one aged 18 to 30 and one aged 80 or older).

The roughly 38 donors, aged about 6 to 95 years, were systemically healthy Caucasian individuals from Russia. Roughly 9 milliliters of peripheral blood were drawn from each donor into EDTA-treated Vacutainer tubes. Ficoll-Paque density-gradient centrifugation was used to isolate PBMCs, with at least 7 million obtained per sample. Trizol reagent was used to extract total RNA from PBMCs, with at least 6 micrograms per sample. For every donor, flow cytometry on a PBMC aliquot measured the percentage of naive CD45RAhigh/CD27high T cells. A remark on this clonotype: Its antigen is currently not known. At one of its ends the junction is not consistent with the germline gene, which may arise from a read error.

The study at large found these results: Compared with the aged group, the long-lived group had more naive CD4+ T cells, fewer expanded clones and increased TCR diversity, suggesting age selection. Observed TCR beta diversity per million T cells fell roughly linearly with age, and a significant reduction was already apparent by age about 38. Estimates of total diversity based on one million sequenced T cells were regarded as lower bounds and as underestimates. Because the CMV infection status of the donors was unknown, age-related changes in expanded clonotypes may potentially have been confounded. Observed TCR beta diversity correlated strongly with the percentage of naive T cells measured by flow cytometry. Since profiling was done on bulk unsorted PBMCs, naive and antigen-experienced compartments could not be conclusively compared.

From its cysteine to its phenylalanine, the CDR3 spans 16 amino acids. Just the 48-base CDR3 DNA is kept, in frame starting at base 1. The germline V gene (reference sequence) provides CDR1 MNHEY and CDR2 SMNVEV. Preparation of the library involved 5' RACE. The reads were generated on an Illumina HiSeq 2500. A second roughly 6 to 12 cycle PCR used a sample-barcoded 5' primer and a J-beta primer mix. A template-switch 5' adaptor carrying 12 random nucleotides introduced a unique molecular identifier onto each TCR beta cDNA molecule. Each sample yielded at least 2.5 million CDR3-containing paired-end reads. First-strand cDNA synthesis was performed from all RNA using the Mint cDNA synthesis kit, with priming by a TRBC-specific oligonucleotide. After uracil-DNA glycosylase treatment, a first 18-cycle PCR used universal primers M1SS and BC2_uni_R on all cDNA. Turning to the authors' computational methods: For normalization, 1 million high-quality reads were randomly selected from each sample, with every read carrying a distinct molecular identifier. Instead of being binned into consensus sequences, reads with shared molecular identifiers were discarded. MiTCR, with a Q25 quality threshold and the strictest error-elimination algorithm, was used for CDR3 identification, clonotype clustering and error correction. Lower-bound total TCR beta diversity was estimated with a nonparametric unseen species model using Euler transformation. TCRdb's own reprocessing of the public reads used fastp at Q25 and MiXCR and kept productive beta chains. Duplicate CDR3 protein sequences are folded into a single record with the most common DNA and genes. These V and J calls are TCRdb output, not the study's own analysis. The sample has more than 1,400,000 distinct CDR3 sequences on record, 42% of them singletons. Under 8% of the sample is held by the ten biggest clonotypes.

The source is a woman between 18 and 30 years old in good health. This sequence uses TRBV27 and TRBJ1-4; the D gene is perhaps TRBD1, from 6 matching bases. The sample was blood. The DNA reads TGTGCCGGCAGGCATCTTCAGGGGCTGGGGAATGAAAAACTGTTTTTT. Its coded protein is CAGRHLQGLGNEKLFF.